A selection of T cell receptor beta chains follows, all from one sample in a study of blood T cell repertoires in COVID-19. Measured with immunoSEQ multiplex PCR; TCRdb has only the in-frame clones, and not every one. The sample has just over 150,000 clones; about 80% are singletons. Input material: peripheral blood. These receptors all stem from a man aged 60-69 years with acute or convalescent COVID-19. Each CDR3 is given with its conserved first and last residue. A D gene is named only where the DNA matches it firmly. Clone size, where shown, is once, few, many, or a class for clones that have expanded.

d_gene | j_gene | abundance | v_gene | CDR3aa | CDR3nt
. | TRBJ2-1 | few | TRBV3-1/TRBV3-2 | CASSQDRVRGEQFF | TGTGCCAGCAGCCAAGATCGGGTCAGGGGCGAGCAGTTCTTC
TRBD1 | TRBJ2-1 | . | TRBV2 | CASSSGTVIEQFF | TGTGCCAGCAGTTCCGGGACAGTTATTGAGCAGTTCTTC
. | TRBJ1-3 | . | TRBV7-2 | CASSVGGNSGNTIYF | TGTGCCAGCAGCGTGGGAGGGAACTCTGGAAACACCATATATTTT
TRBD2 | TRBJ2-1 | . | TRBV11-1 | CASSRGGLVPNEQFF | TGTGCCAGCAGCAGGGGGGGACTAGTGCCCAATGAGCAGTTCTTC
TRBD1 | TRBJ1-4 | . | TRBV2 | CASRPWAGGNEKLFF | TGTGCCAGCAGGCCCTGGGCAGGGGGAAATGAAAAACTGTTTTTT
TRBD1 | TRBJ2-1 | . | TRBV7-2 | CASSRDRVNEQFF | TGTGCCAGCAGCCGGGACAGGGTCAATGAGCAGTTCTTC
TRBD2 | TRBJ2-5 | . | TRBV3-1/TRBV3-2 | CASSLYGSGELGTQYF | TGTGCCAGCAGCCTTTATGGCAGCGGGGAGCTTGGGACCCAGTACTTC
TRBD1 | TRBJ1-3 | few | TRBV24-1 | CATMQTNRGSSGNTIYF | TGTGCCACCATGCAGACCAACAGGGGGAGCTCTGGAAACACCATATATTTT
TRBD1 | TRBJ2-7 | . | TRBV5-1 | CASSGSRDRAAYEQYF | TGCGCCAGCAGCGGGTCTCGGGACAGGGCTGCCTACGAGCAGTACTTC
. | TRBJ2-5 | . | TRBV4-1 | CASSRMAGETQYF | TGCGCCAGCAGCCGAATGGCCGGGGAGACCCAGTACTTC
. | TRBJ2-5 | . | TRBV29-1 | CSVGKVSQGGQETQYF | TGCAGCGTCGGGAAGGTCAGCCAGGGAGGCCAAGAGACCCAGTACTTC
TRBD1 | TRBJ2-5 | . | TRBV25-1 | CASSDSGQGQETQYF | TGTGCCAGCAGTGATTCGGGACAGGGCCAAGAGACCCAGTACTTC
TRBD1 | TRBJ2-3 | . | TRBV2 | CASGRGQITDTQYF | TGTGCCAGCGGACGGGGACAGATCACAGATACGCAGTATTTT
TRBD1 | TRBJ1-5 | . | TRBV7-2 | CASSPRGEGNQPQHF | TGTGCCAGCAGCCCCAGGGGGGAAGGCAATCAGCCCCAGCATTTT
TRBD1 | TRBJ2-7 | . | TRBV5-6 | CASSSPDRDRGRDF | TGTGCCAGCAGCTCCCCTGATAGGGACAGGGGGAGAGACTTC
. | TRBJ2-1 | . | TRBV29-1 | CSVRDVGGANYNEQFF | TGCAGCGTCCGCGACGTAGGAGGGGCAAACTACAATGAGCAGTTCTTC
TRBD2 | TRBJ2-5 | few | TRBV7-9 | CASSYTSGPAETQYF | TGTGCCAGCAGCTACACTAGCGGCCCAGCGGAGACCCAGTACTTC
. | TRBJ2-2 | . | TRBV5-5 | CASSLGTAGELFF | TGTGCCAGCAGCTTGGGGACAGCCGGGGAGCTGTTTTTT
. | TRBJ1-4 | . | TRBV6-6 | CASRGPTNEKLFF | TGTGCCAGCAGGGGGCCAACTAATGAAAAACTGTTTTTT
. | TRBJ2-5 | . | TRBV5-8 | CASSLEWGQTETQYF | TGTGCCAGCAGCTTGGAGTGGGGGCAGACAGAGACCCAGTACTTC
. | TRBJ2-7 | . | TRBV15 | CATSSFVARSYEQYF | TGTGCCACCAGCTCTTTCGTGGCCAGGTCCTACGAGCAGTACTTC
TRBD1 | TRBJ2-1 | . | TRBV7-2 | CASSPTGTGVGHEQFF | TGTGCCAGCAGCCCGACCGGGACAGGGGTTGGGCATGAGCAGTTCTTC
. | TRBJ1-1 | . | TRBV15 | CATSRDNTVMNTEAFF | TGTGCCACCAGCAGAGATAATACGGTCATGAACACTGAAGCTTTCTTT
. | TRBJ2-2 | . | TRBV18 | CASSPPNPGEVTGELFF | TGTGCCAGCTCACCACCGAACCCAGGGGAAGTCACCGGGGAGCTGTTTTTT
. | TRBJ2-5 | . | TRBV5-8 | CASSTGAGEGETQYF | TGTGCCAGCAGCACCGGTGCAGGGGAGGGAGAGACCCAGTACTTC
TRBD2 | TRBJ2-7 | . | TRBV24-1 | CATSDSGRPTFEQYF | TGTGCCACCAGTGATAGCGGGAGGCCAACCTTCGAGCAGTACTTC
. | TRBJ1-4 | few | TRBV4-2 | CASSQDPGSYEKLFF | TGTGCCAGCAGCCAAGACCCAGGGTCTTATGAAAAACTGTTTTTT
. | TRBJ1-5 | . | TRBV28 | CASSSSRGSNQPQHF | TGTGCCAGCAGTTCTTCCCGGGGGAGCAATCAGCCCCAGCATTTT
. | TRBJ2-2 | . | TRBV6-2/TRBV6-3 | CASSTNRNTGELFF | TGTGCCAGCAGTACTAATAGAAACACCGGGGAGCTGTTTTTT
. | TRBJ2-1 | . | TRBV7-8 | CASSLLLAGSYNEQFF | TGTGCCAGCAGCTTACTCCTAGCAGGCTCCTACAATGAGCAGTTCTTC
TRBD2 | TRBJ2-1 | . | TRBV5-4 | CASSPGPGGGSSYNEQFF | TGTGCCAGCAGCCCAGGCCCGGGGGGAGGCAGCTCCTACAATGAGCAGTTCTTC
TRBD2 | TRBJ2-3 | . | TRBV5-1 | CASSLGLAGWKHGTDTQYF | TGCGCCAGCAGCTTGGGACTAGCGGGGTGGAAGCACGGCACAGATACGCAGTATTTT
TRBD1 | TRBJ1-6 | . | TRBV12-5 | CASGLVLGQGSSYNSPLHF | TGTGCTAGTGGTTTGGTATTAGGACAGGGGAGCTCCTATAATTCACCCCTCCACTTT
. | TRBJ2-3 | . | TRBV15 | CATSRALEGGYDTQYF | TGTGCCACCAGCAGAGCTCTTGAGGGGGGGTATGATACGCAGTATTTT
. | TRBJ2-7 | . | TRBV21-1 | CASSKGDREAEQYF | TGTGCCAGCAGCAAGGGGGACAGGGAGGCCGAGCAGTACTTC
TRBD2 | TRBJ2-5 | . | TRBV24-1 | CATMNTGTSEKTQYF | TGTGCCACCATGAACACCGGGACTAGCGAAAAGACCCAGTACTTC
. | TRBJ1-1 | once | TRBV19 | CASRETGKGTEAFF | TGTGCCAGTAGAGAAACAGGTAAAGGGACTGAAGCTTTCTTT
TRBD1 | TRBJ1-5 | . | TRBV28 | CASSPTTGLRQPQHF | TGTGCCAGCAGCCCCACGACAGGGTTGCGTCAGCCCCAGCATTTT
. | TRBJ1-2 | . | TRBV5-4 | CASSLANRGAEGYTF | TGTGCCAGCAGCTTGGCCAATCGGGGGGCAGAAGGCTACACCTTC
TRBD2 | TRBJ2-3 | . | TRBV11-3 | CASSLGGTSGGPYTDTQYF | TGTGCCAGCAGCTTAGGAGGGACTAGCGGGGGCCCCTACACAGATACGCAGTATTTT
TRBD1 | TRBJ2-7 | . | TRBV6-5 | CASSRQGSYEQYF | TGTGCCAGCAGTAGACAGGGGTCCTACGAGCAGTACTTC